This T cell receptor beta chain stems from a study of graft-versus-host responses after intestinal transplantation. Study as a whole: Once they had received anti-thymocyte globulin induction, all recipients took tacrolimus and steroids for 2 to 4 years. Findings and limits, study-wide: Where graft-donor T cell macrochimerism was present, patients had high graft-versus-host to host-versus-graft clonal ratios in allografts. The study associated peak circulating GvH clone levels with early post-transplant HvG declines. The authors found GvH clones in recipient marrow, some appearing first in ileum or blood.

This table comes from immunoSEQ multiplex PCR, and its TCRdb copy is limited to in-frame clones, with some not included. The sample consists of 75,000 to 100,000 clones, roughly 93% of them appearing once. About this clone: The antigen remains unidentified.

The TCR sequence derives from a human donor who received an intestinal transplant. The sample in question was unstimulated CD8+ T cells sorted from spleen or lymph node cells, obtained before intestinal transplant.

The CDR3 spells CASSLDRNSYEQYF. The CDR3 nucleotides are TGCGCCAGCAGCTTGGACAGGAACTCCTACGAGCAGTACTTC. V is TRBV5-1 and J is TRBJ2-7, with a weak D call TRBD1 (5 bases). The CDR3 covers 14 residues. The germline CDR1 and CDR2 sequences are SGHRS and YFSETQ. Deletions cut 0 bases from V and 0 bases from J, with 7 bases between.